Detailed here is one T cell receptor beta chain. TCRdb re-analysed the RT-PCR reads in MiXCR, keeping a single row per CDR3 protein. This table has roughly 190,000 distinct CDR3 sequences, approximately 41% appearing once. V dropped 7 bases and J dropped 0 bases, with 12 bases sitting between them. The CDR3 contains 15 residues. CDR1 and CDR2 (germline): SGHAT, FQDESV (reference sequence). This sample is part of a study of patients and donors after allogeneic stem cell transplantation. The chain has TRBV11-1 and TRBJ2-2, with D maybe TRBD2 (6 bases). Sequencing was done on a sample of blood, either unsorted or a sorted T cell fraction (not recorded which). The receptor's source is a human donor who was either an allogeneic HSCT recipient or a stem cell or donor lymphocyte infusion donor (not recorded which). It is not recorded whose cells these are; they may come from a transplant donor. CDR3 in amino acids: CASTPGSPNTGELFF. For the CDR3, the DNA is TGTGCCAGCACCCCCGGGAGCCCGAACACCGGGGAGCTGTTTTTT. Combining the CDR3 with reference TRBV11-1 and TRBJ2-2 gives the whole variable domain EAEVAQSPRYKITEKSQAVAFWCDPISGHATLYWYRQILGQGPELLVQFQDESVVDDSQLPKDRFSAERLKGVDSTLKIQPAELGDSAMYLCASTPGSPNTGELFFGEGSRLTVL.